Listed below are T cell receptor beta chains from one sample, sequenced in a study of T cell responses to AZD1222 COVID-19 vaccine. This table comes from immunoSEQ multiplex PCR, and its TCRdb copy is limited to in-frame clones, with some not included. The data hold about 83,000 clones, with 70% to 90% observed a single time. The source was peripheral blood, collected 28 days after the second AZD1222 dose. The receptors come from an adult who received the AZD1222 COVID-19 vaccine. Each CDR3 is given without its conserved first and last residue.

J: TRBJ2-5
length: 11
V: TRBV9
CDR3: ASSVGVSETQY

J: TRBJ2-3
length: 13
V: TRBV11-3
CDR3: ASSLDHSSTDTQY

J: TRBJ2-7
length: 9
V: TRBV20-1
CDR3: SAGDRGEQY

J: TRBJ2-2
length: 10
V: TRBV6-2/TRBV6-3
CDR3: ASGSNTGELF

J: TRBJ1-1
length: 12
V: TRBV19
CDR3: ASNGGQWGTEAF

J: TRBJ1-3
length: 12
V: TRBV29-1
CDR3: SVSGTLSGNTIY

J: TRBJ1-3
length: 13
V: TRBV7-9
CDR3: ASSLISGTGNTIY

J: TRBJ1-4
length: 13
V: TRBV4-2
CDR3: ASSQAAKGGEKLF

J: TRBJ2-4
length: 11
V: TRBV28
CDR3: ASLEGGKNIQY

J: TRBJ2-7
length: 10
V: TRBV7-8
CDR3: ASSLGPSEQY

J: TRBJ1-1
length: 9
V: TRBV12-3/TRBV12-4
CDR3: ASSLKGAAF

J: TRBJ1-1
length: 13
V: TRBV27
CDR3: ASSPQGSVNTEAF

J: TRBJ2-3
length: 13
V: TRBV28
CDR3: ASTATGGSTDTQY

J: TRBJ2-4
length: 16
V: TRBV6-1
CDR3: ASSVFLAGDLAKNIQY

J: TRBJ1-5
length: 15
V: TRBV19
CDR3: ASPSTEGSFSNQPQH

J: TRBJ1-5
length: 12
V: TRBV4-2
CDR3: ASSQTGDSQPQH

J: TRBJ2-2
length: 13
V: TRBV6-4
CDR3: ASSDSRGDSGELF

J: TRBJ2-3
length: 13
V: TRBV2
CDR3: ASRGWARITDTQY

J: TRBJ2-6
length: 16
V: TRBV24-1
CDR3: ATSEGDRGWSGANVLT

J: TRBJ1-2
length: 12
V: TRBV5-6
CDR3: ASRRQAANYGYT

J: TRBJ2-1
length: 9
V: TRBV9
CDR3: ASSVANEQF

J: TRBJ2-7
length: 11
V: TRBV12-3/TRBV12-4
CDR3: ATGTGGFYEQY

J: TRBJ2-1
length: 14
V: TRBV4-1
CDR3: ASSLSAGSLYNEQF

J: TRBJ2-5
length: 14
V: TRBV19
CDR3: ASTYGEAGSPETQY

J: TRBJ2-2
length: 14
V: TRBV7-7
CDR3: ASSRQTGTNTGELF

J: TRBJ1-4
length: 14
V: TRBV9
CDR3: ASSVGLRGEEEKLF

J: TRBJ1-6
length: 9
V: TRBV2
CDR3: ASSDAGPLH

J: TRBJ2-7
length: 13
V: TRBV25-1
CDR3: ASSEPGTGSYEQY

J: TRBJ1-2
length: 13
V: TRBV9
CDR3: ASSSDRGSVYGYT

J: TRBJ1-4
length: 14
V: TRBV6-6
CDR3: ASRGTGDATNEKLF

J: TRBJ2-3
length: 12
V: TRBV6-5
CDR3: ASSFSASTDTQY

J: TRBJ1-3
length: 12
V: TRBV10-3
CDR3: AIGQLDSGNTIY

J: TRBJ1-3
length: 14
V: TRBV7-6
CDR3: ASSRQQGTSGNTIY

J: TRBJ2-3
length: 13
V: TRBV19
CDR3: ASSILAASTDTQY

J: TRBJ1-4
length: 9
V: TRBV28
CDR3: ASGVNEKLF

J: TRBJ1-2
length: 11
V: TRBV28
CDR3: ASSWTGADGYT

J: TRBJ1-1
length: 14
V: TRBV28
CDR3: ASSLPQGRGRGEAF

J: TRBJ2-6
length: 15
V: TRBV14
CDR3: ASSQWSSFSGANVLT

J: TRBJ2-3
length: 15
V: TRBV19
CDR3: ASSPISSPDGTDTQY

J: TRBJ1-1
length: 9
V: TRBV30
CDR3: AWSDGTEAF

J: TRBJ1-2
length: 11
V: TRBV28
CDR3: ASRHRGRGGYT

J: TRBJ2-1
length: 12
V: TRBV19
CDR3: ASKSAGTYNEQF

J: TRBJ1-1
length: 14
V: TRBV28
CDR3: ASSLRGAETVTEAF

J: TRBJ1-1
length: 7
V: TRBV20-1
CDR3: SATNASF

J: TRBJ1-1
length: 12
V: TRBV4-1
CDR3: ASRETGRITEAF

J: TRBJ2-7
length: 11
V: TRBV12-3/TRBV12-4
CDR3: ASRYQGIYEQY

J: TRBJ2-5
length: 11
V: TRBV5-1
CDR3: ASSSTTRETQY

J: TRBJ1-5
length: 10
V: TRBV19
CDR3: ASSIGVDPQH

J: TRBJ1-1
length: 11
V: TRBV6-1
CDR3: ASSESDNTEAF

J: TRBJ2-3
length: 20
V: TRBV21-1
CDR3: ASSKAVVGLAGPPTSTDTQY

J: TRBJ2-7
length: 11
V: TRBV9
CDR3: ASSGGNSYEQY

J: TRBJ1-5
length: 14
V: TRBV4-1
CDR3: ASSHSGPRSNQPQH

J: TRBJ1-1
length: 11
V: TRBV27
CDR3: ASSFGGDTEAF

J: TRBJ1-5
length: 12
V: TRBV28
CDR3: ASSETGEAQPQH

J: TRBJ1-2
length: 11
V: TRBV5-1
CDR3: ASSDSTNYGYT

J: TRBJ2-1
length: 15
V: TRBV6-1
CDR3: ASSEILAGVSYNEQF

J: TRBJ2-5
length: 12
V: TRBV11-2
CDR3: ASSLSSGQETQY

J: TRBJ1-6
length: 13
V: TRBV25-1
CDR3: ASSGRGPYNSPLH